This T cell receptor beta chain was identified in a study of blood T cell repertoires in COVID-19. Study context: PBMCs, B-cell-depleted T cells, or T cells were the source of the cDNA or gDNA that made up the material.

Participants' own reports of clinical history determined their cohort assignment. Assay: immunoSEQ multiplex PCR; the TCRdb copy retains only in-frame clones and omits some. The sample lists roughly 250,000 clones; roughly 87% were seen once. This TCR was recovered from a woman in her 30s with acute COVID-19. Sequenced input: PBMCs or T cells enriched from blood (not recorded which).

The CDR3 here is CASSLTGGLAGPTDTQYF. Written as DNA, the CDR3 is TGTGCCAGCAGTTTAACAGGGGGACTAGCGGGTCCCACAGATACGCAGTATTTT. The rearrangement uses TRBV28 and TRBJ2-3, with 12 bases fitting TRBD2. Germline CDR1 MDHEN, CDR2 SYDVKM. V shed 2 bases and J 2 bases; nucleotides not matched to a gene: 8. The CDR3 runs to 18 residues.